This T cell receptor (beta chain) was recovered during a study of shared clonotypes between healthy human individuals (dated by TCRdb to the early 2020s). About the full investigation: Three men and a couple of women, aged 18 to 49 years, made up the cohort. Per donor, three plates each were used for CD4 naive and CD4 memory, two for CD8 naive, and one for CD8 memory. The study deeply sequenced blood TCR repertoires of several healthy adults to estimate repertoire size and the extent of clonotype sharing between individuals. To increase sequencing depth and limit assay-specific biases, TCR repertoire library preparation and sequencing were carried out by different laboratories using diverse techniques. Between about 0.9 and 9 billion PBMCs per donor were obtained by leukapheresis.

Of note for this clone: Its antigen is still unknown. Base qualities are missing; no much larger clone stands one base away.

Based on the germline V gene, the CDR1 and CDR2 sequences are SGHVS and FQNEAQ. The CDR3 runs 17 amino acids, cysteine and phenylalanine included. The read is trimmed to its CDR3 DNA, 51 bases read in frame from base 1. Trimmed from V: 5 bases; trimmed from J: 8 bases; junction bases lacking a gene match: 15. CD8 naive samples were CD45RO-negative cells positively selected for CCR7, giving a CD45RA+CCR7+ population that excluded TemRA cells. Healthy HIV-negative adults with no recently reported acute infections or vaccinations were included as donors. Only Caucasian adults living in Nashville, Tennessee, USA were represented among the donors. Blood was collected by leukapheresis, and PBMCs were isolated by Ficoll-Histopaque density gradient centrifugation and then cryopreserved in liquid nitrogen vapor phase. Analytical flow cytometry was used to check the purity and quantity of each magnetically sorted T cell population. From each sorted fraction, genomic DNA was isolated and quantified by UV absorbance on a Nanodrop 2000c.

The paper's findings and limits, for the study overall: Even with the large sequencing depth, rarefaction of the sorted-subset datasets indicated that sequencing was incomplete. Because the study included a small number of donors, the genetic and exposure-history diversity represented was limited. Pairwise subsampling led to the expectation that sequencing depth would affect the degree of clonotype sharing among donors. Compared with non-shared clonotypes, clonotypes shared by all four sorted-subset donors had higher generation probabilities. Sampling was limited to blood, and TCR repertoires in tissue likely differ from TCR repertoires in blood. Naive subsets generally had larger estimated clonotype richness than memory subsets did. Across a handful of donors, roughly 5.4% of naive CD4, 3% to 3.5% of naive CD8, 2% to 2.5% of memory CD4, and approximately 0.4% of memory CD8 clonotypes were shared.

Using the deep immunoSEQ assay, TCR CDR3 regions were amplified from genomic DNA by multiplex PCR. Extracted genomic DNA from each cell subset was distributed evenly across all wells of several immunoSEQ 96-well plates, and each plate was treated as a replicate. For sorted subsets, each replicate PCR was loaded with approximately 0.2 ug genomic DNA, equivalent to about 30,000 T cell genomes. Purified libraries were measured with a Qubit 3.0 fluorometer, size-checked on a Bioanalyzer 2100, and measured again with the KAPA Library Quantification kit. Every immunoSEQ 96-well plate was sequenced on a dedicated single-read 150-cycle Illumina NextSeq 550 flow cell. The authors' pipeline ran thus. Because the immunoSEQ output included only junctional sequences and no quality scores, the filtering could not be the same as the filtering used for full-length reads. Sequences were annotated with PyIR, a Python wrapper for IgBLAST v1.9, and V/J genes and CDR3 were assigned using IMGT germline references. Any read was removed if the V/J assignment was weak (E-value above 1e-6), the CDR3 was missing, or the read contained stop codons, out-of-frame junctions, or ambiguous translated residues. A V3J clonotype was defined by an identical inferred V gene, J gene, and CDR3 amino acid sequence. Percentage overlap between repertoires was computed as shared unique clonotypes divided by the size of the smaller repertoire. Three approaches were used to assess repertoire richness: RTK rarefaction, the Chao1 estimator, and Recon v2.1 estimates of unobserved clonotypes. OLGA was used to compute generation probabilities for all TCRbeta clonotypes that the gDNA method yielded from a handful of donors. Sourced from immuneACCESS, this table was stored by TCRdb with only in-frame sequences that have V and J called. A share of the clones is absent; for the studies checked, an unresolved V gene accounts for under half, and the remainder has no known explanation. That table furnishes V, J and clone size, whereas the DNA furnished D and trimming. The sample includes approximately 600,000 clones, with around 95% observed a single time. The ten largest clones represent about 0.11% of the sample.

The TCR was taken from a woman aged 30 to 39 in good health. Recombination linked TRBV7-8 to TRBJ2-1, with 10 bases in between that match TRBD2. Sequenced: naive CD8+ T cells sorted from blood. In the paper's terms, the cell subset or site label means: CD45RA+CCR7+. Here the CDR3 is given as CASSIVLAGGRFDEQFF. The bases are TGTGCCAGCAGCATAGTCTTAGCGGGAGGTAGGTTCGATGAGCAGTTCTTC.